This entry lists 30 T cell receptor beta chains sequenced from one sample in a study of blood T cell repertoires in COVID-19. Measured with immunoSEQ multiplex PCR; TCRdb has only the in-frame clones, and not every one. The table has some 260,000 clones, around 90% seen once. Material for sequencing was peripheral blood. These receptors were collected from a woman aged 30 to 39 with acute or convalescent COVID-19.

The chain couples TRBV27 to TRBJ2-7, with D possibly being TRBD1 (5 bases). The germline gives CDR1 MNHEY, CDR2 SMNVEV (reference sequence). V lost 5 bases to trimming and J lost 4 bases, with 12 bases between them. The CDR3 length is 13 residues. The CDR3 region has the DNA TGTGCCAGCAGTAAATCACAGGTTTACGAGCAGTACTTC. Amino acids: CASSKSQVYEQYF.

The chain couples TRBV3-1 (or the pseudogene TRBV3-2) to TRBJ2-7; D call uncertain. CDR1 LGHDT and CDR2 YNNKEL come from the germline V gene (reference sequence). This CDR3 is 13 amino acids long. V shed 1 base and J shed 2 bases, with 6 bases lying between them. CDR3 nucleotide sequence: TGTGCCAGCAGCCAAGCGGGTCCCTACGAGCAGTACTTC. Protein sequence: CASSQAGPYEQYF.

The chain has TRBV12-5 and TRBJ1-5; 8 bases align to TRBD1. CDR1 and CDR2 (germline): LGHNT, FRNRAP. This CDR3 region has 15 residues. J gave up 5 bases and V 6 bases, and 9 bases lay outside the gene matches. The CDR3 region is CASGRGQGLDQPQHF. CDR3 bases: TGTGCTAGTGGACGCGGACAGGGACTGGATCAGCCCCAGCATTTT.

This chain links TRBV7-2 with TRBJ2-1; the match to TRBD2 covers 8 bases. J gave up 0 bases and V 5 bases, and 9 bases lay outside the gene matches. The CDR3 has 17 residues. Germline V lookup: CDR1 SGHTA, CDR2 FQGNSA. This chain's CDR3 is CASSTRLASSSYNEQFF. The CDR3 nucleotides read TGTGCCAGCAGCACCAGACTAGCGTCGAGCTCCTACAATGAGCAGTTCTTC.

The chain combines TRBV30 with TRBJ2-1; 9 bases map to TRBD2. Unmatched junction bases numbered 12, after V lost 7 bases and J lost 8 bases. This CDR3 has 14 residues. CDR1 is GTSNPN, CDR2 SVGIG, per germline (reference sequence). The CDR3 DNA follows: TGTGCCTACCCCAGGAGCGGGAGGTCCCATGAGCAGTTCTTC. Residues: CAYPRSGRSHEQFF.

The chain joins TRBV7-2 to TRBJ2-1; TRBD2 agrees at 13 bases. The CDR3 extends over 16 amino acids. CDR1 is SGHTA and CDR2 is FQGNSA in the germline V gene. The V and J ends lost 0 bases and 8 bases, in that order; junction bases with no gene match: 4. This chain's CDR3 is CASSLAGTSGTDEQFF. The CDR3 DNA reads as TGTGCCAGCAGCTTAGCCGGGACTAGCGGGACCGATGAGCAGTTCTTC. Complete variable domain (other parts from reference TRBV7-2 and TRBJ2-1): GAGVSQSPSNKVTEKGKDVELRCDPISGHTALYWYRQSLGQGLEFLIYFQGNSAPDKSGLPSDRFSAERTGGSVSTLTIQRTQQEDSAVYLCASSLAGTSGTDEQFFGPGTRLTVL.

V usage is TRBV27 and J usage is TRBJ2-7; D remains unclear. Trimming stripped 6 bases from V and 4 bases from J, with 13 bases between. Per germline, CDR1 MNHEY and CDR2 SMNVEV (reference sequence). The CDR3 consists of 13 residues. In DNA form, the CDR3 reads TGTGCCAGCAGACCTTCGTGGCAGTACGAGCAGTACTTC. Translated: CASRPSWQYEQYF.

This clone was counted only a few times. The chain couples TRBV6-5 to TRBJ1-1; 7 bases are shared with TRBD1. The V gene's germline CDR1 is MNHEY and CDR2 SVGAGI. V lost 0 bases and J lost 3; bases outside the gene matches: 4. The CDR3 has 15 residues. The CDR3 DNA reads as TGTGCCAGCAGTTACTCGGGACAGTCATACACTGAAGCTTTCTTT. Protein sequence: CASSYSGQSYTEAFF.

Concerning this clone: Other DNA sequences in this sample translate to the same CDR3. The chain has TRBV7-9 and TRBJ1-3; no clear D. The CDR3 has 12 amino acids. V was pared by 2 bases and J by 4 bases, with 3 bases between. Germline V gene data show CDR1 as SEHNR and CDR2 as FQNEAQ (reference sequence). CDR3 protein: CASSLSGNTIYF. In DNA, the CDR3 is TGTGCCAGCAGCTTATCAGGAAACACCATATATTTT.

The table lists this clone with a count of one. V usage is TRBV10-3 and J usage is TRBJ1-5; 8 bases are shared with TRBD1. CDR1 is ENHRY and CDR2 is SYGVKD in the germline V gene. The CDR3 length is 20 residues. J was trimmed by 7 bases and V by 7 bases; bases with no gene match: 27. CDR3 bases: TGTGCCATCATCAGGCGGGGGTGGCAGGGGGCCGTACCCAAGCCCCAGCCCCAGCATTTT. Its protein product is CAIIRRGWQGAVPKPQPQHF.

The V gene is TRBV5-6, the J gene TRBJ2-1; 9 positions agree with TRBD2. This CDR3 is 16 amino acids long. Germline V gene sequence: CDR1 SGHDT, CDR2 YYEEEE. Germline trimming cut 4 bases from V and 3 bases from J; bases unmatched to any gene: 8. CDR3 sequence (DNA): TGTGCCAGCAGCATGGGGGCTAGCGGGGTCTACAATGAGCAGTTCTTC. Protein product: CASSMGASGVYNEQFF.

This chain's CDR3 is CASSLLAGGHNEQFF. CDR3 bases: TGTGCCAGCAGTTTACTAGCGGGAGGTCACAATGAGCAGTTCTTC. This chain uses TRBV6-6 with TRBJ2-1; 12 positions match TRBD2. The CDR3 consists of 15 residues. Trimming cost V 4 bases and J 5 bases; bases outside gene matches: 3. Germline-derived CDR1 and CDR2 are MNHNY and SVGAGI (reference sequence).

V usage is TRBV27 and J usage is TRBJ1-6, with 7 bases identical to TRBD1. CDR3 length: 18 residues. The V gene's germline CDR1 is MNHEY and CDR2 SMNVEV (reference sequence). The V and J ends lost 5 bases and 4 bases, in that order; junction bases with no gene match: 14. The CDR3 DNA follows: TGTGCCAGCAGTCCACAATATTTGACAGGGAAATATAATTCACCCCTCCACTTT. Translating gives CASSPQYLTGKYNSPLHF.

This clone was counted once. The chain employs TRBV14 and TRBJ2-5; 8 nucleotides match TRBD2. The CDR3 covers 17 residues. Germline V gene lookup returns CDR1 SGHDN and CDR2 FVKESK. J lost 4 bases, V lost 1 base, and 11 bases had no gene match. CDR3 bases: TGTGCCAGCAGCCAAGGAGCGGGAGCTTTAATATCAGAGACCCAGTACTTC. As protein: CASSQGAGALISETQYF.

The J gene is TRBJ2-7, the V gene TRBV10-3; D ambiguous. CDR1 ENHRY and CDR2 SYGVKD come from the germline V gene. The V gene lost 4 bases and the J gene lost 0 bases, with 7 bases spanning the gap. CDR3 size: 13 residues. CDR3 nucleotides: TGTGCCATCAGTGGGAGCGCCTCCTACGAGCAGTACTTC. This codes for CAISGSASYEQYF.

This chain links TRBV4-2 with TRBJ2-3; tentative D call: TRBD2 (5 bases). Trimming took off 0 bases at V and 2 bases at J, with 15 bases between the two ends. The CDR3 extends over 17 amino acids. Germline V gives CDR1 LGHNA, CDR2 YNFKEQ. CDR3 in amino acids: CASSQDWPSGTTDTQYF. The DNA for the CDR3 is TGTGCCAGCAGCCAAGACTGGCCCAGCGGAACCACAGATACGCAGTATTTT.

The chain links TRBV21-1 to TRBJ2-3; the table's D call of TRBD2 was not tested on the DNA. TRBV21-1 is a documented pseudogene. This CDR3 contains 17 residues. The CDR3 sequence is CASSKGLAGSSTDTQYF. DNA for the CDR3: TGTGCCAGCAGCAAAGGACTAGCGGGATCTAGCACAGATACGCAGTATTTT.

The chain uses TRBV6-1 and TRBJ1-4; TRBD1 matches 8 bases. V was clipped by 0 bases and J by 6 bases; unmatched bases: 3. The CDR3 runs 15 residues. Per the germline V gene, CDR1 is MNHNS and CDR2 is SASEGT. The CDR3: CASSEAQGAHEKLFF. The CDR3, as DNA: TGTGCCAGCAGTGAAGCCCAGGGGGCACATGAAAAACTGTTTTTT.

Comments on this clone: Germline is not matched at one junction end, which may reflect a read error. The V gene is TRBV7-7, the J gene TRBJ1-1; 8 bases are shared with TRBD1. CDR3 length: 13 amino acids. The V gene's germline CDR1 is SSHAT and CDR2 FNYEAQ (reference sequence). The CDR3 loop is CASSPGTGREAFF. CDR3 nucleotide sequence: TGTGCTAGCAGCCCAGGGACAGGTCGTGAAGCTTTCTTT.

The CDR3 DNA sequence: TGTGCCAGCACACCGGGACTAGCGTTACCCGGGGAGCTGTTTTTT. This translates into CASTPGLALPGELFF. The chain has TRBV5-4 and TRBJ2-2, with TRBD2 identical over 10 bases. Trimming took 6 bases from V and 6 from J; bases not matched to a gene: 8. The CDR3 has 15 residues. The germline V gene has CDR1 SGHNT and CDR2 YYREEE (reference sequence).

The chain combines TRBV3-1 (or the pseudogene TRBV3-2) with TRBJ1-2; 8 nucleotides agree with TRBD1. The CDR3 totals 16 residues. V dropped 0 bases and J dropped 4; count of bases not matched to a gene: 7. CDR1 is LGHDT, CDR2 YNNKEL, per germline (reference sequence). The DNA for the CDR3 is TGTGCCAGCAGCCAAGATTTTTGGACAGGGACCTATGGCTACACCTTC. Its protein product is CASSQDFWTGTYGYTF.

Written as DNA, the CDR3 is TGTGCCAGCAGAGTGGAGGGGGCGCCTAATTCACCCCTCCACTTT. This gives the protein CASRVEGAPNSPLHF. The rearrangement joins TRBV5-4 to TRBJ1-6; 7 bases line up with TRBD1. This CDR3 spans 15 amino acids. V dropped 5 bases and J dropped 6; count of bases not matched to a gene: 8. In germline, CDR1 is SGHNT, CDR2 YYREEE (reference sequence). The variable domain in full, with the rest retrieved from reference TRBV5-4 and TRBJ1-6, is ETGVTQSPTHLIKTRGQQVTLRCSSQSGHNTVSWYQQALGQGPQFIFQYYREEENGRGNFPPRFSGLQFPNYSSELNVNALELDDSALYLCASRVEGAPNSPLHFGNGTRLTVT.

The table lists this clone with a count of one. The junction and the germline gene differ at one end; a read error may be behind it. The V gene is TRBV7-7, the J gene TRBJ2-5; 7 bases are a match to TRBD1. The CDR3 runs 16 residues. CDR1 and CDR2 from the germline V gene are SSHAT and FNYEAQ (reference sequence). The CDR3 sequence: CASSLGTGARQETQYF. Here the CDR3 DNA reads TGTGCTAGCAGCTTGGGTACAGGGGCGCGGCAAGAGACCCAGTACTTC.

The V call is TRBV18, the J call TRBJ2-5, with 11 bases that match TRBD2. Trimming took 1 base from V and 6 from J; bases not matched to a gene: 10. Germline CDR1 and CDR2: KGHSH and LQKENI. CDR3 length equals 17 residues. CDR3 sequence reads: CASSPRITSGSLKTQYF. CDR3 sequence (DNA): TGTGCCAGCTCACCACGTATAACTAGCGGGAGTCTGAAGACCCAGTACTTC.

The CDR3 loop is CASSFLGQGYEQYF. CDR3 DNA sequence: TGTGCCAGCAGTTTCTTAGGGCAGGGATACGAGCAGTACTTC. The J gene is TRBJ2-7, the V gene TRBV6-5; a weak D match, TRBD1 (5 bases). Germline V lookup: CDR1 MNHEY, CDR2 SVGAGI. This CDR3 is built from 14 residues. The V gene lost 4 bases and the J gene lost 4 bases, with 14 bases spanning the gap.

V is TRBV4-1 and J is TRBJ2-7, with D tentatively TRBD1 (6 bases). Germline CDR1 reads MGHRA; CDR2 reads YSYEKL. CDR3 length: 15 residues. The V end was cut by 2 bases, the J end by 0 bases, with 11 bases between. CDR3 sequence (DNA): TGCGCCAGCAGCCAACCGACAGGAACCTCCTACGAGCAGTACTTC. This translates into CASSQPTGTSYEQYF.

The chain uses TRBV6-2 or TRBV6-3 and TRBJ1-5; a possible D gene is TRBD1 (5 bases). The V gene's germline CDR1 is MNHEY and CDR2 SVGEGT. V was clipped by 3 bases and J by 6 bases, with 15 bases between them. This CDR3 spans 15 amino acids. CDR3 coding DNA: TGTGCCAGCAGTTATGAGTCAGGGAGGCGTCAGCCCCAGCATTTT. It specifies CASSYESGRRQPQHF.

The chain links TRBV7-9 to TRBJ1-2; 11 nucleotides match TRBD1. The CDR3 contains 15 residues. Per germline, CDR1 SEHNR and CDR2 FQNEAQ (reference sequence). The ends lost 6 bases at V and 7 bases at J; junction bases unmatched: 10. CDR3 sequence reads: CASRSGQGALRGYTF. The CDR3 DNA is TGTGCCAGCAGATCCGGACAGGGGGCGCTTCGTGGCTACACCTTC.

This sequence joins TRBV9 and TRBJ2-5, with D perhaps TRBD1 (6 bases). This CDR3 comprises 14 residues. The V gene lost 3 bases and the J gene lost 7 bases, with 16 bases spanning the gap. Germline values: CDR1 SGDLS, CDR2 YYNGEE. The CDR3 sequence: CASSGRTAQRTQYF. The CDR3 region has the DNA TGTGCCAGCAGCGGAAGGACAGCTCAAAGGACCCAGTACTTC.

V gene TRBV9 combines with J gene TRBJ2-1; TRBD2 matches at 7 bases. The germline gives CDR1 SGDLS, CDR2 YYNGEE. V dropped 0 bases and J dropped 9; count of bases not matched to a gene: 9. The CDR3 has 15 amino acids. The CDR3 here is CASSVVAGASGEQFF. CDR3 nucleotide sequence: TGTGCCAGCAGCGTAGTTGCGGGAGCGAGCGGTGAGCAGTTCTTC.